This TCR beta chain was obtained from a study of OX40 agonist ivuxolimab in advanced cancers. This CDR3 has 14 residues. V gave up 2 bases and J gave up 4 bases, with 14 bases separating them. Germline values: CDR1 SQVTM, CDR2 ANQGSEA. The repertoire was sequenced with immunoSEQ multiplex PCR; TCRdb's copy has only in-frame clones and lacks some. This repertoire shows around 25,000 clones, 65% to 85% found once; its top ten account for around 8.8%. Sequences were derived from CD4+ or CD8+ T cells sorted from blood, sampled in a trial of the OX40 agonist ivuxolimab. This chain joins TRBV29-1 and TRBJ1-2, with D possibly being TRBD1 (6 bases). The clonotype was recovered from an adult with an advanced solid tumor such as melanoma, head and neck, liver or kidney cancer. The DNA for the CDR3 is TGCAGCGTTGAAAGAACAGGGACGTTCTATGGCTACACCTTC. As protein: CSVERTGTFYGYTF.